One T cell receptor beta chain is described in this entry. No antigen is known for it. Primers included in the PCR were 60 Vbeta and 13 Jbeta primers. Method: immunoSEQ multiplex PCR; TCRdb's copy keeps in-frame clones and lacks some. This table holds about 150,000 clones, about 80% found once. The data stem from a study of cytomegalovirus exposure and HLA in healthy donors. Broader study findings: TRBV6-2, TRBV6-3 and some other V segments were unresolvable in 87-base-pair reads. An analysis was carried out at a later point. It showed that HLA-associated TCR beta chains were more clonally expanded than equally common non-associated chains.

This CDR3 contains 19 residues. V shed 6 bases and J 1 base; nucleotides not matched to a gene: 11. The germline gives CDR1 ENHRY, CDR2 SYGVKD. Material: PBMCs. The V and J genes are TRBV10-3 and TRBJ2-2, with 13 bases aligning to TRBD2. This sequence was found in a male donor in good health and CMV-seronegative. CDR3 bases: TGTGCCATCAGCGCCGGGACTAGCGGGGATAGCAGGAACACCGGGGAGCTGTTTTTT. It is translated as CAISAGTSGDSRNTGELFF.